Presented here are 10 T cell receptor beta chains from one specimen sequenced in a study of post-analysis software for immune sequencing data (dated by TCRdb to the mid-2010s). What the study reported, not specific to this receptor: Patients showed significantly higher frequencies than controls for a handful of TRBV segments, among them TRBV5-6, TRBV5-1 and TRBV20-1.

Libraries came from PCR. Sequencing was carried out with an Illumina HiSeq 2500. To reduce PCR and sequencing biases, unique molecular identifiers were incorporated into the TCR beta cDNA libraries. Through fastp at Q25 and MiXCR, TCRdb rebuilt clones from the public reads, retaining in-frame beta chains. Entries that share a CDR3 protein sequence are merged under the most common genes and DNA. This sample holds approximately 660,000 distinct CDR3 sequences; more than 50% were observed only once. In total, the top ten clones hold approximately 10% of the sample. Antigen specificity for these receptors is unknown. The sample comprised blood. Every receptor here comes from a girl aged 2 to 9 with multiple sclerosis.

There are a few counts of this clonotype. V usage is TRBV24-1 and J usage is TRBJ2-2; D unresolved. The CDR3 is 13 amino acids. Germline CDR1 KGHDR, CDR2 SFDVKD. The V end lost 2 bases, the J end lost 6 bases, and 6 bases lay between the germline ends. CDR3 coding DNA: TGTGCCACCAGTGATTCCAGCCCCGGGGAGCTGTTTTTT. This gives the protein CATSDSSPGELFF.

CDR3 DNA sequence: TGCAGTGCTAGGGGAGTAACTAGCGGGAGAATCGATGAGCAGTTCTTC. Its protein product is CSARGVTSGRIDEQFF. J is TRBJ2-1 and V is TRBV20-1; TRBD2 matches at 11 bases. CDR1 and CDR2 from the germline V gene are DFQATT and SNEGSKA (reference sequence). The length of the CDR3 is 16 residues. Losses at the gene ends were 3 bases for V and 8 bases for J; bases not matched to a gene: 12.

This clonotype turned up a few times. This rearrangement joins TRBV29-1 to TRBJ1-5, with 9 positions matching TRBD1. The CDR3 contains 13 residues. The V gene's germline CDR1 is SQVTM and CDR2 ANQGSEA. Germline trimming cut 7 bases from V and 5 bases from J; bases unmatched to any gene: 6. DNA of the CDR3: TGCAGCGCTGGGACAGGGTTGGATCAGCCCCAGCATTTT. Residues: CSAGTGLDQPQHF.

V is TRBV6-5 and J is TRBJ2-1; D remains ambiguous. The germline V gene encodes CDR1 MNHEY and CDR2 SVGAGI. The CDR3 covers 13 residues. Trimming removed 2 bases from V and 7 bases from J, with 9 bases in between. Written as DNA, the CDR3 is TGTGCCAGCAGTTACGAACCCGTTAATGAGCAGTTCTTC. As protein: CASSYEPVNEQFF.

On this clonotype itself: One end of the junction does not line up with germline, which may come from a read error. The CDR3: CTSSSSFRGSTDTQYF. CDR3 DNA: TGCACCAGCAGCTCCAGCTTCAGGGGTAGCACAGATACGCAGTATTTT. The chain uses TRBV5-1 and TRBJ2-3; possible D gene TRBD1, 6 bases. Germline lookup yields CDR1 SGHRS and CDR2 YFSETQ. The CDR3 length is 16 residues. Variable domain in full (rest from reference TRBV5-1 and TRBJ2-3): KAGVTQTPRYLIKTRGQQVTLSCSPISGHRSVSWYQQTPGQGLQFLFEYFSETQRNKGNFPGRFSGRQFSNSRSEMNVSTLELGDSALYLCTSSSSFRGSTDTQYFGPGTRLTVL.

The chain employs TRBV7-3 and TRBJ2-1; 11 bases align to TRBD1. V lost 5 bases to trimming and J lost 5 bases; unmatched junction nucleotides: 5. Germline CDR1 reads SGHTA; CDR2 reads FQGTGA. This CDR3 spans 15 amino acids. The CDR3 spells CASSRGGQGDNEQFF. CDR3 DNA: TGTGCCAGCAGCCGTGGGGGACAGGGGGACAATGAGCAGTTCTTC.

The V call is TRBV12-3 or TRBV12-4, the J call TRBJ1-2; the match to TRBD1 covers 7 bases. This CDR3 comprises 14 residues. V shed 3 bases, J shed 0 bases, and the junction held 1 base outside the gene matches. The CDR3 DNA follows: TGTGCCAGCAGTTTTGGGACAGCTAACTATGGCTACACCTTC. Translated, it gives CASSFGTANYGYTF.

The count of this clonotype is one. The CDR3 loop is CASSFQGAQNEQFF. The CDR3, as DNA: TGCGCCAGCAGCTTCCAGGGGGCGCAAAATGAGCAGTTCTTC. The chain has TRBV5-1 and TRBJ2-1; TRBD1 aligns across 8 bases. Trimming removed 2 bases from V and 7 bases from J; junction bases left unmatched: 5. This CDR3 is built from 14 residues. Germline V gene sequence: CDR1 SGHRS, CDR2 YFSETQ.

Points on this clonotype: At one end the junction does not follow the germline gene, possibly because of a read error. The V and J genes are TRBV7-8 and TRBJ2-6; the D gene could be TRBD1 or TRBD2 (5 bases each). The V gene's germline CDR1 is SGHVS and CDR2 FQNEAQ. The CDR3 consists of 18 residues. CDR3 coding DNA: TGTGCCAGCAGCTTTGCGGACGGCCTGCTATCCGGGGCCAACGTCCGGACTTTC. Protein sequence: CASSFADGLLSGANVRTF.

This clonotype was found a few times. The gene calls are TRBV7-2 and TRBJ2-7, with D possibly TRBD2 on 6 matching bases. The J call may be in error: the DNA end matches TRBJ2-5 better. This CDR3 spans 13 amino acids. Looked up from germline, CDR1 is SGHTA and CDR2 is FQGNSA. DNA of the CDR3: TGTGCCAGCAGCCTAGGGACTCACGAGACCCAGTACTTC. Translated, it gives CASSLGTHETQYF.